One T cell receptor beta chain is described in this entry. Its target is not known. This entry is derived from a study of T cells in narcolepsy. For the study at large: Donors had narcolepsy type 1 or type 2, or were healthy controls.

The table came from immunoSEQ multiplex PCR; TCRdb's copy has only in-frame clones and leaves some out. The sample consists of about 41,000 clones, about 87% of them appearing once. Study results and caveats: Autoreactive HCRT-specific and TRIB2-specific clonotypes were marked in same-patient CSF-versus-blood CD4+ comparisons. Healthy controls reportedly lacked the autoreactive clonotypes serially found in patients' blood. In some patient and control memory CD4+ samples, autoreactive clones were absent.

Sample: CD45RA- memory CD4+ T cells from PBMCs. This clonotype was obtained from a human donor with narcolepsy.

CDR3 DNA: TGTGCCAGCAGCTTAGGCCCCCAGTACGAGCAGTACTTC. Its translation: CASSLGPQYEQYF. The gene calls are TRBV11-3 and TRBJ2-7; D remains ambiguous. V was clipped by 1 base and J by 4 bases, with 8 bases between them. This CDR3 is built from 13 residues. Germline assignment: CDR1 SGHNT and CDR2 YENEEA.